This is a list of T cell receptor beta chains from one sample in a study of molecular identifiers for immune sequencing clone quantification. Each CDR3 protein is one row after TCRdb ran MiXCR on the PCR reads. Counted here are hundreds of thousands of distinct CDR3 sequences, roughly 24% occurring once; the ten biggest clones make up 0.74%. The sequenced sample consisted of naive CD8+ T cells from blood, with Jurkat cell RNA spiked in. The receptors were sampled from a human donor in good health. Some libraries in this study had Jurkat cell RNA spiked in. The CDR3 runs from the conserved cysteine through the conserved F or W. Each record gives: D gene, V gene, clone size, J gene, CDR3 protein. A D gene is named only where the DNA matches it firmly. Clone size, where shown, is once, few, many, or a class for clones that have expanded.

D: NA; V: TRBV4-1; size: many; J: TRBJ2-7; CDR3: CASSQGTASSYEQYF
D: NA; V: TRBV19; size: NA; J: TRBJ1-5; CDR3: CASKAGPLFSQHF
D: NA; V: TRBV6-2/TRBV6-3; size: NA; J: TRBJ2-7; CDR3: CASRAPGQPNEQYF
D: NA; V: TRBV28; size: many; J: TRBJ2-5; CDR3: CASSFSATHQETQYF
D: NA; V: TRBV6-5; size: NA; J: TRBJ2-6; CDR3: CASTSFWAGSGANVLTF
D: TRBD2; V: TRBV7-2; size: NA; J: TRBJ2-3; CDR3: CASSLVPVGGDSTDTQYF
D: NA; V: TRBV12-5; size: NA; J: TRBJ2-2; CDR3: CASGRGENTGELFF
D: TRBD1; V: TRBV5-5; size: NA; J: TRBJ2-1; CDR3: CASSWTQGAAHYNEQFF
D: NA; V: TRBV30; size: NA; J: TRBJ2-1; CDR3: CAWGQGSSYNEQFF
D: NA; V: TRBV19; size: many; J: TRBJ1-1; CDR3: CASSGPRQIEAFF
D: NA; V: TRBV27; size: many; J: TRBJ2-6; CDR3: CASSFGVYSGANVLTF
D: TRBD1; V: TRBV6-5; size: few; J: TRBJ2-1; CDR3: CASSYTLQGASSYNEQFF